A selection of T cell receptor beta chains follows, all from one sample in a study of CD8 T cells in Susac syndrome. TCRdb re-derived calls from the immunoSEQ multiplex PCR reads in MiXCR, one entry per CDR3 protein. This table holds 110,000 or so distinct CDR3 sequences, roughly 95% found once. The specimen was CD4+ T cells from PBMCs. These TCRs come from a human donor in good health. Each CDR3 is given with its conserved first and last residue. The order of the fields is V gene, CDR3 protein.

V gene: TRBV7-9; CDR3 protein: CASSLPSAGTDEQYF
V gene: TRBV11-1; CDR3 protein: CASSFLQDTEAFF
V gene: TRBV3-1; CDR3 protein: CASSQGVNTLTLYEQYF
V gene: TRBV20-1; CDR3 protein: CSAREGQSNTEAFF
V gene: TRBV10-3; CDR3 protein: CAISAGTGNSYEQYF
V gene: TRBV29-1; CDR3 protein: CSVTGNTEAFF
V gene: TRBV4-1; CDR3 protein: CASSQGGTSGRSSYEQYF
V gene: TRBV6-2/TRBV6-3; CDR3 protein: CASSWGQVSTEAFF
V gene: TRBV18; CDR3 protein: CASSPLRDVTYEQYF
V gene: TRBV28; CDR3 protein: CASSLWSYQETQYF
V gene: TRBV12-3/TRBV12-4; CDR3 protein: CASSVRPSTQYF
V gene: TRBV12-3/TRBV12-4; CDR3 protein: CASSSDTPGISNYGYTF
V gene: TRBV25-1; CDR3 protein: CASSEYRDRVYSPLHF
V gene: TRBV7-9; CDR3 protein: CASSYGSLDSNQPQHF
V gene: TRBV7-2; CDR3 protein: CASSSTANANYGYTF
V gene: TRBV3-1; CDR3 protein: CASRPQGSSYEQYF
V gene: TRBV18; CDR3 protein: CASSPSRGNEQFF
V gene: TRBV20-1; CDR3 protein: CSASQTNTDTQYF
V gene: TRBV6-5; CDR3 protein: CASSYGLAETYNEQFF
V gene: TRBV5-1; CDR3 protein: CASRVSGGQETQYF